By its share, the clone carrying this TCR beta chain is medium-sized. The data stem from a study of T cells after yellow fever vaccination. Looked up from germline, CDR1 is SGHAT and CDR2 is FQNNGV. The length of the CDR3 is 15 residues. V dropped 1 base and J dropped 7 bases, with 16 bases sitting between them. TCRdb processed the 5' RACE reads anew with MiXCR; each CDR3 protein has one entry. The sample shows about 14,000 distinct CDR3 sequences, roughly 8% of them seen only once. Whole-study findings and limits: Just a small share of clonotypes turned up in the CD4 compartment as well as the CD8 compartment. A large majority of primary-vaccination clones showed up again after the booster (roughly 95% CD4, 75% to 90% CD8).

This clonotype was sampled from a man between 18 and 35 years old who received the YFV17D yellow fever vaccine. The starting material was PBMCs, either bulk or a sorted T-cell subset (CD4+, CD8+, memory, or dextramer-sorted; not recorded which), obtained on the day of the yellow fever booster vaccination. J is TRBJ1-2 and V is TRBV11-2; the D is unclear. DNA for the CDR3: TGTGCCAGCAGCTTAGCCGGGAGGGAACAGCGTGGCTACACCTTC. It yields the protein CASSLAGREQRGYTF.